This passage covers 13 T cell receptor beta chains from one sample sequenced in a study of cytomegalovirus exposure and HLA in healthy donors. The study ran its PCR with 60 Vbeta and 13 Jbeta primers. Data came from immunoSEQ multiplex PCR; TCRdb stores just in-frame clones and leaves some out. The repertoire holds about 160,000 clones, with 70% to 80% as singletons. Sequencing used PBMCs. All receptors derive from a man aged 25-45 years in good health and CMV-seropositive.

This clone was seen only a few times. The chain uses TRBV7-8 and TRBJ1-6, with D tentatively TRBD1 (5 bases). The CDR3 extends over 15 amino acids. V was trimmed by 5 bases and J by 7 bases, leaving 15 bases between them. Germline values: CDR1 SGHVS, CDR2 FQNEAQ. Written as DNA, the CDR3 is TGTGCCAGCAGCGTCTCAGGGTTGGAAAATTCACCCCTCCACTTT. As protein: CASSVSGLENSPLHF.

The V gene is TRBV6-5, the J gene TRBJ2-3; tentative D call: TRBD2 (7 bases). This CDR3 contains 13 residues. Trimming removed 7 bases from V and 3 bases from J, with 11 bases in between. Germline CDR1 and CDR2: MNHEY and SVGAGI. The CDR3 region is CASMRGLTDTQYF. CDR3 nucleotides: TGTGCCAGCATGCGGGGGCTTACAGATACGCAGTATTTT.

A word on this clone: The sample contains more than one DNA sequence encoding this CDR3. The rearrangement uses TRBV9 and TRBJ1-1; D gene ambiguous. The CDR3 totals 13 residues. Trimming removed 0 bases at V and 3 bases at J, with 6 bases between. Germline values: CDR1 SGDLS, CDR2 YYNGEE. CDR3 residues: CASSVDGDTEAFF. In DNA form, the CDR3 reads TGTGCCAGCAGCGTAGACGGGGACACTGAAGCTTTCTTT.

This clone was counted only a few times. This sequence joins TRBV7-2 and TRBJ1-1; TRBD1 is a possible D gene (5 bases). The CDR3 has 13 amino acids. CDR1 and CDR2 from the germline V gene are SGHTA and FQGNSA. Deletions cut 4 bases from V and 1 base from J, with 7 bases between. This CDR3 reads CASSWTWNTEAFF. In DNA form, the CDR3 reads TGTGCCAGCAGCTGGACATGGAACACTGAAGCTTTCTTT.

Points on this clone: Other DNA sequences within the sample encode an identical CDR3. J is TRBJ2-7 and V is TRBV7-2; tentatively, D is TRBD2 (5 bases). Germline V gives CDR1 SGHTA, CDR2 FQGNSA. CDR3 size: 12 residues. Trimming shortened V by 3 bases and J by 5 bases, and 8 bases separated the two germline ends. The CDR3 loop reads CASSFPGNEQYF. DNA of the CDR3: TGTGCCAGCAGCTTCCCCGGGAACGAGCAGTACTTC. Together with reference TRBV7-2 and TRBJ2-7, the CDR3 gives the full variable domain: GAGVSQSPSNKVTEKGKDVELRCDPISGHTALYWYRQSLGQGLEFLIYFQGNSAPDKSGLPSDRFSAERTGGSVSTLTIQRTQQEDSAVYLCASSFPGNEQYFGPGTRLTVT.

The sample holds one count of this clone. The chain has TRBV18 and TRBJ2-7; 8 bases line up with TRBD1. Trimming removed 4 bases from V and 12 bases from J; junction bases left unmatched: 8. Germline V gene sequence: CDR1 KGHSH, CDR2 LQKENI. The CDR3 contains 12 residues. CDR3 region: CASSQPDRAPYF. DNA for the CDR3: TGTGCCAGCTCACAACCGGACAGGGCACCGTACTTC.

The chain combines TRBV5-1 with TRBJ2-3; TRBD1 matches 9 bases. The CDR3 is 14 residues long. The germline V gene has CDR1 SGHRS and CDR2 YFSETQ. Germline trimming cut 6 bases from V and 4 bases from J; bases unmatched to any gene: 6. The chain's CDR3 is CASIPGQGADTQYF. The DNA of the CDR3 is TGCGCCAGCATTCCGGGACAGGGAGCAGATACGCAGTATTTT.

This chain joins TRBV30 and TRBJ1-1; D gene uncertain. Trimming left V 1 base short and J 4 bases short, with 10 bases between. The germline V gene has CDR1 GTSNPN and CDR2 SVGIG (reference sequence). CDR3 length: 13 residues. The CDR3 sequence: CAWSGVRGTEAFF. The CDR3, as DNA: TGTGCCTGGAGTGGAGTAAGAGGCACTGAAGCTTTCTTT.

The rearrangement links TRBV28 to TRBJ2-7; 10 bases agree with TRBD1. This CDR3 comprises 14 residues. V shed 7 bases and J 3 bases; nucleotides not matched to a gene: 6. CDR1 MDHEN and CDR2 SYDVKM come from the germline V gene. CDR3 residues: CASTSGDRGYEQYF. In DNA form, the CDR3 reads TGTGCCAGCACCAGTGGGGACAGGGGCTACGAGCAGTACTTC.

The V call is TRBV25-1, the J call TRBJ2-6; 10 bases are shared with TRBD1. The CDR3 runs to 18 residues. J gave up 3 bases and V 3 bases, and 8 bases lay outside the gene matches. Per the germline V gene, CDR1 is MGHDK and CDR2 is SYGVNS. CDR3 sequence: CASSDMRQGALGANVLTF. CDR3 bases: TGTGCCAGCAGTGATATGAGACAGGGGGCGCTTGGGGCCAACGTCCTGACTTTC.

The V call is TRBV5-4, the J call TRBJ1-2; TRBD1 agrees at 7 bases. The CDR3 runs to 12 residues. V lost 4 bases to trimming and J lost 8 bases; unmatched junction nucleotides: 5. The germline CDR1 and CDR2 sequences are SGHNT and YYREEE (reference sequence). The CDR3 DNA follows: TGTGCCAGCAGCCCCACAGGGGTCGGCTACACCTTC. Translated, it gives CASSPTGVGYTF.

The V gene is TRBV27, the J gene TRBJ1-5; no firm D call. CDR3 length equals 15 residues. Deletions cut 5 bases from V and 7 bases from J, with 18 bases between. Per the germline V gene, CDR1 is MNHEY and CDR2 is SMNVEV (reference sequence). In nucleotides, the CDR3 is TGTGCCAGCAGTCACGGCTTCGGATTCGGGCAGCCCCAGCATTTT. Amino acid sequence: CASSHGFGFGQPQHF.

The chain recombines TRBV7-9 with TRBJ2-7; TRBD1 is a possible D gene (6 bases). The germline gives CDR1 SEHNR, CDR2 FQNEAQ (reference sequence). The V and J ends lost 4 bases and 4 bases respectively, with 11 bases between them. The CDR3 has 13 amino acids. CDR3 in DNA: TGTGCCAGCAGCTATAATAGGGGGTACGAGCAGTACTTC. This encodes CASSYNRGYEQYF.